The T cell receptor beta chain described here comes from a study of cytomegalovirus exposure and HLA in healthy donors. Study-wide results and limits: An assumption of roughly uniform sequencing depth across donors underlay the presence/absence analyses. A later analysis appeared to link common viral pathogens to several of the most significant clusters. Trimming of TCR beta V- and J-genes showed a link, identified in a later analysis, to a missense DCLRE1C variant.

It was with 60 Vbeta and 13 Jbeta primers that the PCR ran. The data were produced by immunoSEQ multiplex PCR, yet TCRdb's version contains in-frame clones alone and is incomplete. Altogether some 240,000 clones are present, 70% to 85% being singletons, with the ten largest covering less than 4.5%. Concerning this clone: Its antigen is still unknown.

The CDR3 is made up of 14 amino acids. Germline lookup yields CDR1 SNHLY and CDR2 FYNNEI. Between the trimmed V and J ends, which lost 6 bases and 0 bases, there was a span of 8 bases. The sequenced sample consisted of PBMCs. The chain links TRBV2 to TRBJ2-2, with D perhaps TRBD2 (6 bases). This TCR derives from a male donor in good health and CMV-seronegative. The CDR3 reads CASRRGPNTGELFF. In nucleotides, the CDR3 is TGTGCCAGCAGGCGGGGACCGAACACCGGGGAGCTGTTTTTT.